This passage covers 20 T cell receptor beta chains from one sample sequenced in a study of blood T cell repertoires in COVID-19. Clones were sequenced by immunoSEQ multiplex PCR, and TCRdb holds only the in-frame ones, with some missing. The table records around 200,000 clones, around 85% of them present only once. The sample was PBMCs or T cells enriched from blood (not recorded which). The receptors were gathered from a man aged 40-49 years who had recovered from COVID-19.

The V and J genes are TRBV6-1 and TRBJ2-1; 7 nucleotides match TRBD2. Germline V gene lookup returns CDR1 MNHNS and CDR2 SASEGT. Losses at the gene ends were 1 base for V and 7 bases for J; bases not matched to a gene: 10. The CDR3 sequence is 16 residues long. CDR3 sequence (DNA): TGTGCCAGCAGTGAAGGAGCGGGGTCCTTCGTAAATGAGCAGTTCTTC. Protein: CASSEGAGSFVNEQFF.

The CDR3 DNA reads as TGTGCCAGCAGCTTGGACAGGGGGGCGAATCAGCCCCAGCATTTT. Encoded protein: CASSLDRGANQPQHF. The chain links TRBV5-8 to TRBJ1-5; 8 bases are a match to TRBD1. This CDR3 has 15 amino acids. V lost 0 bases and J lost 4; bases outside the gene matches: 3. CDR1 is SGHTS, CDR2 YDEGEE, per germline.

This chain uses TRBV19 with TRBJ1-2; D gene uncertain. The CDR3 runs to 13 residues. The V gene's germline CDR1 is LNHDA and CDR2 SQIVND (reference sequence). Trimming removed 3 bases from V and 4 bases from J, with 9 bases in between. CDR3 in DNA: TGTGCCAGTAGTATTGACGGGATCTATGGCTACACCTTC. Encoded protein: CASSIDGIYGYTF.

V is TRBV27 and J is TRBJ2-3, with a weak D call TRBD2 (6 bases). Germline CDR1 MNHEY, CDR2 SMNVEV (reference sequence). The CDR3 consists of 14 residues. V lost 3 bases and J 2 bases, leaving 9 bases between the germline ends. Written as DNA, the CDR3 is TGTGCCAGCAGTTTCTGGGGGGTCACAGATACGCAGTATTTT. This gives the protein CASSFWGVTDTQYF.

This sequence joins TRBV19 and TRBJ2-7; 8 bases map to TRBD1. The CDR3 has 15 residues. V dropped 5 bases and J dropped 2; count of bases not matched to a gene: 8. From germline, CDR1 is LNHDA and CDR2 SQIVND (reference sequence). CDR3 sequence: CASSAGQGRTYEQYF. The DNA for the CDR3 is TGTGCCAGTAGTGCCGGACAGGGACGAACCTACGAGCAGTACTTC.

J is TRBJ2-3 and V is TRBV7-3; no clear D gene. The CDR3 is made up of 15 amino acids. Germline CDR1 is SGHTA and CDR2 is FQGTGA. Trimming pared 1 base from V and 2 bases from J, leaving 10 bases between. In nucleotides, the CDR3 is TGTGCCAGCAGCTTAAGAGGATTCACCACAGATACGCAGTATTTT. The encoded protein is CASSLRGFTTDTQYF.

The V and J genes are TRBV28 and TRBJ2-3; 7 bases align to TRBD1. The CDR3 is made up of 16 amino acids. The V and J ends lost 1 base and 2 bases, in that order; junction bases with no gene match: 6. Germline V CDR1 and CDR2: MDHEN, SYDVKM. CDR3 sequence (DNA): TGTGCCAGCAGTTTATTACGGGACAGTCTCACAGATACGCAGTATTTT. Its protein is CASSLLRDSLTDTQYF.

The chain uses TRBV19 and TRBJ2-7, with TRBD1 matching 7 bases. V lost 0 bases, J lost 0 bases, and 5 bases stayed unmatched. This CDR3 comprises 16 residues. Germline lookup yields CDR1 LNHDA and CDR2 SQIVND (reference sequence). In nucleotides, the CDR3 is TGTGCCAGTAGTATAGACCCCCGGGACAGCTCCTACGAGCAGTACTTC. It specifies CASSIDPRDSSYEQYF.

The chain carries TRBV13 and TRBJ2-1; the D gene is possibly TRBD1 (5 bases). V was pared by 3 bases and J by 8 bases, with 11 bases between. CDR1 PRHDT and CDR2 FYEKMQ come from the germline V gene (reference sequence). This CDR3 has 13 amino acids. The CDR3 DNA is TGTGCCAGCAGCTTGGGCAGGGCCCATGAGCAGTTCTTC. It codes for CASSLGRAHEQFF.

The chain carries TRBV10-2 and TRBJ1-2; 11 nucleotides match TRBD1. Germline-derived CDR1 and CDR2 are WSHSY and SAAADI. The V segment lost 5 bases and the J segment 5 bases; nucleotides outside the gene matches: 7. The CDR3 covers 15 residues. CDR3 sequence (DNA): TGCGCCAGCAGTCTGAGGACAGGGGGCGGGTATGGCTACACCTTC. Translation gives CASSLRTGGGYGYTF.

The V and J genes are TRBV5-1 and TRBJ1-4, with D possibly being TRBD1 (6 bases). The CDR3 runs to 14 residues. The V gene lost 0 bases and the J gene lost 5 bases, with 8 bases spanning the gap. Looked up from germline, CDR1 is SGHRS and CDR2 is YFSETQ. Here the CDR3 reads CASSLDRVNEKLFF. CDR3 bases: TGCGCCAGCAGCTTGGACAGGGTGAATGAAAAACTGTTTTTT.

This clone has only a few counts. This chain joins TRBV6-2 or TRBV6-3 and TRBJ1-1; 7 positions agree with TRBD1. J lost 13 bases, V lost 5 bases, and 19 bases had no gene match. This CDR3 is built from 15 residues. Germline V CDR1 and CDR2: MNHEY, SVGEGT. The DNA of the CDR3 is TGTGCCAGCAGTATTACACAGGGGTACCCTCTACTCCTTTTCTTT. Residues: CASSITQGYPLLLFF.

The chain recombines TRBV30 with TRBJ1-2; D is unresolved. Trimming left V 1 base short and J 9 bases short, with 18 bases between. Per the germline V gene, CDR1 is GTSNPN and CDR2 is SVGIG (reference sequence). The CDR3 runs 14 residues. The CDR3 nucleotides read TGTGCCTGGAGTGCCCCTGGCAGGTTCAGGAGCTACACCTTC. Its translation: CAWSAPGRFRSYTF.

This clone was counted ten times or more. The chain recombines TRBV14 with TRBJ1-2, with D uncertain. Trimming removed 2 bases from V and 8 bases from J, with 15 bases in between. The CDR3 sequence is 14 residues long. From germline, CDR1 is SGHDN and CDR2 FVKESK. The DNA for the CDR3 is TGTGCCAGCAGCCAACAGCTGGGCTCCGGAGGCTACACCTTC. Translating gives CASSQQLGSGGYTF.

This clone appeared a single time. The chain is built from TRBV27 and TRBJ2-7; D not certain. Germline values: CDR1 MNHEY, CDR2 SMNVEV (reference sequence). With 6 bases removed from V and 3 bases from J, the gap between germline ends came to 9 bases. The CDR3 sequence is 12 residues long. This chain's CDR3 is CASRTINYEQYF. Written as DNA, the CDR3 is TGTGCCAGCAGGACAATAAACTACGAGCAGTACTTC.

The rearrangement joins TRBV30 to TRBJ1-2; the match to TRBD1 covers 9 bases. V dropped 5 bases and J dropped 4; count of bases not matched to a gene: 17. The CDR3 contains 17 residues. CDR1 is GTSNPN and CDR2 is SVGIG in the germline V gene (reference sequence). Here the CDR3 reads CAWFPNRDRAFSYGYTF. The CDR3 nucleotides are TGTGCCTGGTTTCCTAACCGGGACAGGGCATTCAGCTATGGCTACACCTTC. Full variable domain (rest looked up from reference TRBV30 and TRBJ1-2): SQTIHQWPATLVQPVGSPLSLECTVEGTSNPNLYWYRQAAGRGLQLLFYSVGIGQISSEVPQNLSASRPQDRQFILSSKKLLLSDSGFYLCAWFPNRDRAFSYGYTFGSGTRLTVV.

This chain connects TRBV6-5 to TRBJ1-4; 7 positions agree with TRBD1. With V trimmed by 0 bases and J by 8 bases, 6 bases remained unmatched. The germline gives CDR1 MNHEY, CDR2 SVGAGI. The length of the CDR3 is 15 residues. The CDR3 spells CASSYSLGGQEKLFF. DNA for the CDR3: TGTGCCAGCAGTTACTCTCTTGGGGGACAGGAAAAACTGTTTTTT.

The CDR3 DNA follows: TGTGCCAGTAGTACACAGGGTATCTATGGCTACACCTTC. Translating it yields CASSTQGIYGYTF. The chain combines TRBV19 with TRBJ1-2; TRBD1 is a possible D gene (6 bases). V was pared by 4 bases and J by 4 bases, with 10 bases between. This CDR3 is built from 13 residues. Germline V gene sequence: CDR1 LNHDA, CDR2 SQIVND (reference sequence).

The J gene is TRBJ2-1, the V gene TRBV5-1; TRBD2 aligns across 11 bases. Germline CDR1 is SGHRS and CDR2 is YFSETQ. The CDR3 loop spans 15 amino acids. Losses at the gene ends were 2 bases for V and 5 bases for J; bases not matched to a gene: 3. The CDR3 region is CASSFRTSGHNEQFF. CDR3 bases: TGCGCCAGCAGCTTCCGGACTAGCGGGCACAATGAGCAGTTCTTC. Using reference TRBV5-1 and TRBJ2-1 for the parts outside the CDR3, the full variable domain is KAGVTQTPRYLIKTRGQQVTLSCSPISGHRSVSWYQQTPGQGLQFLFEYFSETQRNKGNFPGRFSGRQFSNSRSEMNVSTLELGDSALYLCASSFRTSGHNEQFFGPGTRLTVL.

The rearrangement links TRBV28 to TRBJ2-1, with 10 bases matching TRBD2. CDR1 is MDHEN, CDR2 SYDVKM, per germline. The V segment lost 3 bases and the J segment 1 base; nucleotides outside the gene matches: 3. This CDR3 contains 16 residues. The CDR3 spells CASSFSGRHSYNEQFF. Here the CDR3 DNA reads TGTGCCAGCAGTTTTAGCGGGAGGCATTCCTACAATGAGCAGTTCTTC.